Shown below are 13 T cell receptor beta chains from a single sample sequenced in a study of cytomegalovirus exposure and HLA in healthy donors. The PCR used 60 Vbeta and 13 Jbeta primers. Sequencing was performed with immunoSEQ multiplex PCR; in TCRdb, only in-frame clones are kept and a portion is missing. The data show 150,000 to 200,000 clones, roughly 82% seen once. The material sequenced was PBMCs. Receptors were obtained from a girl aged 10 to 17 in good health and CMV-seropositive.

V and J are TRBV25-1 and TRBJ2-1, with TRBD2 as a possible D gene (6 bases). CDR3 length: 15 amino acids. Trimming cost V 4 bases and J 0 bases, with 10 bases left between them. The germline CDR1 and CDR2 sequences are MGHDK and SYGVNS. CDR3 nucleotides: TGTGCCAGCAGTGGCCTAGCGTCCTCCTACAATGAGCAGTTCTTC. Translated, it gives CASSGLASSYNEQFF. The full variable domain, completed using reference TRBV25-1 and TRBJ2-1, is EADIYQTPRYLVIGTGKKITLECSQTMGHDKMYWYQQDPGMELHLIHYSYGVNSTEKGDLSSESTVSRIRTEHFPLTLESARPSHTSQYLCASSGLASSYNEQFFGPGTRLTVL.

The V and J genes are TRBV19 and TRBJ1-1; maybe TRBD1 (5 bases). The CDR3 is 13 amino acids. Germline values: CDR1 LNHDA, CDR2 SQIVND (reference sequence). V lost 5 bases, J lost 5 bases, and 12 bases lay in between. CDR3 sequence: CASSYQGRTEAFF. The CDR3 nucleotides read TGTGCCAGTAGTTACCAGGGTAGGACTGAAGCTTTCTTT.

J is TRBJ2-7 and V is TRBV6-1; a weak D match, TRBD1 (5 bases). The germline V and J ends were trimmed by 2 bases and 0 bases, with 11 bases remaining between them. The CDR3 contains 15 residues. Germline-derived CDR1 and CDR2 are MNHNS and SASEGT. The CDR3 reads CASSESLQDSYEQYF. The CDR3 region has the DNA TGTGCCAGCAGTGAATCCCTACAGGACTCCTACGAGCAGTACTTC.

The chain employs TRBV19 and TRBJ2-2; unclear D gene. The CDR3 totals 19 residues. V shed 3 bases and J shed 0 bases, with 20 bases lying between them. Per germline, CDR1 LNHDA and CDR2 SQIVND (reference sequence). CDR3 sequence: CASSMFLLRSITNTGELFF. CDR3 sequence (DNA): TGTGCCAGTAGTATGTTCCTTTTGCGTTCGATTACGAACACCGGGGAGCTGTTTTTT.

CDR3 residues: CASRLAGGTDTQYF. CDR3 coding DNA: TGCGCCAGCCGATTAGCAGGGGGCACAGATACGCAGTATTTT. The chain recombines TRBV5-1 with TRBJ2-3, with D possibly being TRBD1 (6 bases). CDR1 is SGHRS and CDR2 is YFSETQ in the germline V gene. V lost 7 bases to trimming and J lost 1 base, with 13 bases between them. The CDR3 runs to 14 residues.

This chain joins TRBV7-3 and TRBJ2-6, with 8 positions matching TRBD2. The CDR3 runs 20 residues. CDR1 is SGHTA, CDR2 FQGTGA, per germline. J lost 4 bases, V lost 5 bases, and 19 bases had no gene match. CDR3 residues: CASSPLVVREGDPGANVLTF. DNA for the CDR3: TGTGCCAGCAGCCCCCTGGTCGTCCGGGAGGGAGATCCCGGGGCCAACGTCCTGACTTTC.

The rearrangement joins TRBV18 to TRBJ2-7, with 7 positions matching TRBD2. The CDR3 has 16 amino acids. V shed 1 base and J 2 bases; nucleotides not matched to a gene: 8. Germline values: CDR1 KGHSH, CDR2 LQKENI. CDR3 region: CASSPRPAGTAYEQYF. The CDR3 bases are TGTGCCAGCTCACCACGTCCAGCGGGGACCGCCTACGAGCAGTACTTC.

The V gene is TRBV5-6, the J gene TRBJ2-5; a weak D match, TRBD1 (5 bases). The CDR3 runs 13 residues. The V and J ends lost 4 bases and 2 bases respectively, with 9 bases between them. Germline assignment: CDR1 SGHDT and CDR2 YYEEEE. The CDR3 sequence is CASSEDSQETQYF. DNA of the CDR3: TGTGCCAGCAGCGAAGACAGTCAAGAGACCCAGTACTTC.

The gene calls are TRBV18 and TRBJ1-1; tentatively, D is TRBD1 (5 bases). V shed 4 bases and J shed 8 bases, with 8 bases lying between them. Germline V gives CDR1 KGHSH, CDR2 LQKENI. The CDR3 totals 11 residues. The CDR3 reads CASSRRQEAFF. CDR3 DNA: TGTGCCAGCTCACGGCGACAGGAAGCTTTCTTT.

This clone showed up just a few times. The V gene is TRBV2, the J gene TRBJ1-1; TRBD1 matches at 7 bases. In germline, CDR1 is SNHLY, CDR2 FYNNEI. The CDR3 loop spans 15 amino acids. V dropped 6 bases and J dropped 0; count of bases not matched to a gene: 7. CDR3 sequence: CASRGAGGMNTEAFF. The CDR3, as DNA: TGTGCCAGCAGGGGGGCAGGGGGTATGAACACTGAAGCTTTCTTT. Drawing the rest from reference TRBV2 and TRBJ1-1, the complete variable domain is EPEVTQTPSHQVTQMGQEVILRCVPISNHLYFYWYRQILGQKVEFLVSFYNNEISEKSEIFDDQFSVERPDGSNFTLKIRSTKLEDSAMYFCASRGAGGMNTEAFFGQGTRLTVV.

This clone has a single count. The chain combines TRBV7-3 with TRBJ2-1, with 7 bases matching TRBD1. CDR3 size: 16 residues. Germline CDR1 is SGHTA and CDR2 is FQGTGA. Germline trimming cut 4 bases from V and 0 bases from J; bases unmatched to any gene: 6. CDR3 amino acids: CASSSSGQVSYNEQFF. In DNA, the CDR3 is TGTGCCAGCAGCTCCAGCGGACAGGTCTCCTACAATGAGCAGTTCTTC.

The chain links TRBV27 to TRBJ2-7, with TRBD1 identical over 8 bases. Germline V gene sequence: CDR1 MNHEY, CDR2 SMNVEV (reference sequence). Trimming at V came to 2 bases and at J to 2 bases, leaving 11 bases not matched to a gene. The CDR3 runs to 17 residues. The CDR3 nucleotides read TGTGCCAGCAGTTTACAAACCGGGACAGGAAGTACCTACGAGCAGTACTTC. The encoded protein is CASSLQTGTGSTYEQYF.

The table lists this clone with a few counts. The genes are TRBV25-1 and TRBJ2-7; D is possibly TRBD2 (6 bases). V dropped 3 bases and J dropped 0 bases, with 15 bases sitting between them. Germline V gives CDR1 MGHDK, CDR2 SYGVNS. The CDR3 totals 16 residues. CDR3 protein: CASSESGLPSSYEQYF. CDR3 coding DNA: TGTGCCAGCAGTGAGTCGGGACTTCCGAGCTCCTACGAGCAGTACTTC.